This is a list of T cell receptor beta chains from one sample in a study of blood T cell repertoires in COVID-19. TCRdb's copy holds only in-frame clones and misses some; the assay was immunoSEQ multiplex PCR. The data show about 100,000 clones, more than 65% seen once. Specimen: peripheral blood. The source of these receptors is a man in his 70s with active or convalescent COVID-19. Both conserved end residues are part of each CDR3. A D gene is named only where the DNA matches it firmly. The size entry is marked missing in some rows and otherwise reads once, few, many or a size class.

>TRBV28|.|TRBJ2-4|.
CASSTGGALAKNIQYF
TGTGCCAGCAGTACTGGGGGGGCCCTAGCCAAAAACATTCAGTACTTC
>TRBV18|.|TRBJ2-7|.
CASSPTGIQSGEQYF
TGTGCCAGCTCACCAACCGGGATACAGTCGGGCGAGCAGTACTTC
>TRBV6-6|.|TRBJ2-1|TRBD2
CASSYSVGLAGSEQFF
TGTGCCAGCAGTTACTCGGTGGGACTAGCGGGATCTGAGCAGTTCTTC
>TRBV5-5|.|TRBJ1-2|.
CASRKEGRNYGYTF
TGTGCCAGCAGGAAGGAGGGACGGAACTATGGCTACACCTTC
>TRBV5-1|.|TRBJ2-3|TRBD2
CASSGLTLAGGTDTQYF
TGCGCCAGCAGCGGACTTACACTAGCGGGAGGTACAGATACGCAGTATTTT
>TRBV3-1/TRBV3-2|.|TRBJ2-3|.
CASSPSGDTQYF
TGTGCCAGCAGCCCCTCGGGAGATACGCAGTATTTT
>TRBV11-2|few|TRBJ2-2|TRBD2
CASSLEPGGANTGELFF
TGTGCCAGCAGCTTAGAGCCCGGGGGGGCGAACACCGGGGAGCTGTTTTTT
>TRBV11-2|.|TRBJ1-2|.
CASSHGPVYTF
TGTGCCAGCAGCCACGGTCCTGTCTACACCTTC
>TRBV19|.|TRBJ2-2|.
CASMGRGELFF
TGTGCCAGTATGGGGCGTGGGGAGCTGTTTTTT
>TRBV7-3|.|TRBJ2-3|TRBD2
CASSPSAGATDTQYF
TGTGCCAGCAGCCCAAGCGCGGGAGCCACAGATACGCAGTATTTT
>TRBV18|.|TRBJ2-1|.
CASSPPVSTHNEQFF
TGTGCCAGCTCACCACCGGTGAGTACCCACAATGAGCAGTTCTTC
>TRBV7-2|.|TRBJ2-5|TRBD2
CASSLSGGAGQETQYF
TGTGCCAGCAGCTTGAGCGGGGGGGCGGGCCAAGAGACCCAGTACTTC
>TRBV19|.|TRBJ1-5|.
CASSSERGRVGQPQHF
TGTGCCAGTAGTTCAGAAAGGGGCAGGGTCGGACAGCCCCAGCATTTT
>TRBV19|.|TRBJ2-3|TRBD2
CASSTAGLAGLTDTQYF
TGTGCCAGTAGTACGGCGGGACTAGCGGGCCTCACAGATACGCAGTATTTT
>TRBV5-1|.|TRBJ2-2|.
CASRSVGATGELFF
TGCGCCAGCAGAAGCGTAGGAGCCACCGGGGAGCTGTTTTTT
>TRBV27|.|TRBJ2-7|TRBD2
CASSWSFSGSAHEQYF
TGTGCCAGCAGTTGGAGCTTTAGCGGGAGTGCCCACGAGCAGTACTTC
>TRBV14|.|TRBJ1-5|.
CASSQGDNLSNQPQHF
TGTGCCAGCAGCCAAGGGGACAATCTTAGCAATCAGCCCCAGCATTTT
>TRBV5-6|.|TRBJ1-2|.
CASSLEAGVMDGYTF
TGTGCCAGCAGCTTGGAGGCAGGGGTTATGGATGGCTACACCTTC
>TRBV7-9|.|TRBJ1-1|.
CASSPALGGTEAFF
TGTGCCAGCAGCCCCGCCCTGGGGGGCACTGAAGCTTTCTTT
>TRBV15|.|TRBJ2-1|TRBD2
CATSRLLAGTISSYNEQFF
TGTGCCACCAGCAGACTACTAGCGGGGACGATTAGCTCCTACAATGAGCAGTTCTTC
>TRBV27|.|TRBJ1-3|.
CASSLRGTRNTIYF
TGTGCCAGCAGTTTAAGGGGGACGCGGAACACCATATATTTT
>TRBV14|.|TRBJ1-1|.
CASSQDWWSGNTEAFF
TGTGCCAGCAGCCAAGATTGGTGGTCGGGGAACACTGAAGCTTTCTTT
>TRBV3-1/TRBV3-2|.|TRBJ2-1|.
CASSQNGAINEQFF
TGTGCCAGCAGCCAAAACGGAGCTATAAATGAGCAGTTCTTC
>TRBV5-1|.|TRBJ1-1|.
CASSLILNTEAFF
TGCGCCAGCAGCCTAATCCTGAACACTGAAGCTTTCTTT
>TRBV27|.|TRBJ2-1|.
CASSFRAGEYNEQFF
TGTGCCAGCAGTTTTAGGGCAGGGGAGTACAATGAGCAGTTCTTC
>TRBV30|once|TRBJ2-1|TRBD2
CAWSIQTSGRAFVAYNEQFF
TGTGCCTGGAGTATCCAAACTAGCGGGAGGGCCTTCGTGGCCTACAATGAGCAGTTCTTC
>TRBV19|.|TRBJ2-3|TRBD2
CASSGLAGADTQYF
TGTGCCAGTAGCGGACTAGCGGGAGCAGATACGCAGTATTTT
>TRBV3-1/TRBV3-2|few|TRBJ1-1|.
CASRDLGAAFF
TGTGCCAGCAGGGACCTGGGGGCCGCTTTCTTT